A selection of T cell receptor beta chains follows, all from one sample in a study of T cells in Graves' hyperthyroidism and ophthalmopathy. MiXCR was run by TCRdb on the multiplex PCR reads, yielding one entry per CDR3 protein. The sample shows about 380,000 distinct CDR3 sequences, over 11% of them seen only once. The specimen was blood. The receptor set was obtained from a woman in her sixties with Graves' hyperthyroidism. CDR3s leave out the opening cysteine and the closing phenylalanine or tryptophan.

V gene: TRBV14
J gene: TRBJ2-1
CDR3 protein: ASSQSWGSGRGNEQF

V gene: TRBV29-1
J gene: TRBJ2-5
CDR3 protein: SVGGRGIETQY

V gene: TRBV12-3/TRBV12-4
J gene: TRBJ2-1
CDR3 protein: ASSRLAGVEGDEQF

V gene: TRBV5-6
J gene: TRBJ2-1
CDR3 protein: ASSQRLAGYYNEQF

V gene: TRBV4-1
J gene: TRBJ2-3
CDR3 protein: ASSQSVAQGGTRTDTQY

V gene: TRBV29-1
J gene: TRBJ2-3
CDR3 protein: SAGTQGADTQY

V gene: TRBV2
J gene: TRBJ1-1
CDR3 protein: ASSFQGFAEAF

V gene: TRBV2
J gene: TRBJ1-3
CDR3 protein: ASSQGLGNTIY

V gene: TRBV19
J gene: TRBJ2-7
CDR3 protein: ASSHAGTSSYEQY

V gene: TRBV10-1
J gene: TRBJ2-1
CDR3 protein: ASKKRGTDNEQF

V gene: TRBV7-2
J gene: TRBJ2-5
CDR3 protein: ASSPGIAIPQETQY

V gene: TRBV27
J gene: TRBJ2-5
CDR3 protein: ASSPSGRMGRETQY

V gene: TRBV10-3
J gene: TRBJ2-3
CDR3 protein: AASGLAGVTDAQY

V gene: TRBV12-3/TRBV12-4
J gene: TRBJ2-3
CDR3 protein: ASSLTDSYTDTQY

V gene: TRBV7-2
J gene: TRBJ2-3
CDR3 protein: ASSGSWLGRADTQY

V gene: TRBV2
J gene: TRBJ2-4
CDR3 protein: ASSGGLLAKNIQY

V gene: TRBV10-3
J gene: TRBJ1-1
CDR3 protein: AISEGEVNTEAF

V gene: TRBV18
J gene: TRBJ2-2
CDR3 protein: ASSPRGQNTGELF

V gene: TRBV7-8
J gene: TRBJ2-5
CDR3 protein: ASSSGQGWGETQY

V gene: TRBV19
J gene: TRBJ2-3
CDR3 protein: ASSSPASNTQY

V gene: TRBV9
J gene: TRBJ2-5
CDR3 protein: ASSDRAGGETQY

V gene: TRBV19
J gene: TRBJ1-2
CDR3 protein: ASSPWTASNYGYT

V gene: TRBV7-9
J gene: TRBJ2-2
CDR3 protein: ASSGQGASFGELF

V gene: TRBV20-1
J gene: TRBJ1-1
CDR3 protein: SVTGPMNTEAF

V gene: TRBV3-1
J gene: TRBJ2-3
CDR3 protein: ASSQGPVLHTQY

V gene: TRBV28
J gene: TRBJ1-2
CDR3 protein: ASRETMGQGSSNYGYT

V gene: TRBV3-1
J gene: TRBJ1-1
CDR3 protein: ASSQRGARTEAF

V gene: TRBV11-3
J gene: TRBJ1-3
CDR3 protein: ASSSQEISGNTIY

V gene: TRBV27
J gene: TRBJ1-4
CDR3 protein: ASSLDDGVGEKLF

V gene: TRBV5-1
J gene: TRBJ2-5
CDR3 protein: ASSAGLWETQY

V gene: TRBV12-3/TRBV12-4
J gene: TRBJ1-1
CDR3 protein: ASSPRGGRNTEAF

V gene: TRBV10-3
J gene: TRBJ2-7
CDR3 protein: AISESASYEQY

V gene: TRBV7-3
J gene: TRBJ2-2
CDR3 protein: ASSLSQINTGELF

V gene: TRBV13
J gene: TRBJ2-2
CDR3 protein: ASGAPRTGTGVTGELF

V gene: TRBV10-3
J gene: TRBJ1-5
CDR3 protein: AISTGTGGNQPQH

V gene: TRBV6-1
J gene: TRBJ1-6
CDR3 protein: ASSAGWGSPLH

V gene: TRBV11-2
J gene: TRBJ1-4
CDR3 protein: ASSLVGGANEKLF